This TCR beta chain is from a study of cytomegalovirus exposure and HLA in healthy donors. Study-wide results and limits: The investigators catalogued about 170 TCR beta chains as cytomegalovirus-associated.

Participants comprised healthy donors of bone marrow. Comments on this clone: Its specificity is unknown.

A multiplex PCR was run with 60 Vbeta primers and 13 Jbeta primers. This table comes from immunoSEQ multiplex PCR, and its TCRdb copy is limited to in-frame clones, with some not included. Among 150,000 or so clones, approximately 80% were seen once, and the ten largest hold 2% to 2.5%. The CDR3 sequence is 16 residues long. Germline loops: CDR1 LGHNA, CDR2 YNFKEQ. The TCR comes from a man aged 50 to 60 in good health and CMV-seropositive. Sequenced: PBMCs. The genes are TRBV4-2 and TRBJ2-5; D may be TRBD1 (6 bases). The J call may not be correct, given that the DNA end is closer to TRBJ2-7. Here the CDR3 reads CASSQDTRARGYEQYF. Written as DNA, the CDR3 is TGTGCCAGCAGCCAAGATACCAGAGCCAGGGGTTACGAGCAGTACTTC.